Below are 12 T cell receptor beta chains sequenced from a single sample in a study of CD8 T cells in Susac syndrome. Reverse transcription of roughly 0.5 to 1 ug RNA was carried out with random hexamers. Via MiXCR, TCRdb re-called the immunoSEQ multiplex PCR reads, giving one row per CDR3 protein. The table records roughly 50,000 distinct CDR3 sequences, over 85% of them present only once. The sample taken for sequencing was CD8+ T cells from PBMCs. These receptors all come from a human donor in good health.

V and J are TRBV13 and TRBJ2-2; D gene unclear. V was clipped by 5 bases and J by 2 bases, with 6 bases between them. Germline CDR1 PRHDT, CDR2 FYEKMQ (reference sequence). This CDR3 has 13 amino acids. The CDR3 region is CASSPINTGELFF. CDR3 coding DNA: TGTGCCAGCAGCCCAATTAACACCGGGGAGCTGTTTTTT. The whole variable domain, filled in from reference TRBV13 and TRBJ2-2, reads AAGVIQSPRHLIKEKRETATLKCYPIPRHDTVYWYQQGPGQDPQFLISFYEKMQSDKGSIPDRFSAQQFSDYHSELNMSSLELGDSALYFCASSPINTGELFFGEGSRLTVL.

The gene calls are TRBV12-3 or TRBV12-4 and TRBJ2-3; no firm D call. V was pared by 5 bases and J by 2 bases, with 2 bases between. The CDR3 has 11 residues. The CDR3 DNA reads TGTGCCAGCAGTATCACAGATACGCAGTATTTT. This sequence encodes CASSITDTQYF.

Only one count was recorded for this clonotype. The gene calls are TRBV19 and TRBJ2-7; D unclear. Trimming cost V 1 base and J 0 bases, with 7 bases left between them. Germline V lookup: CDR1 LNHDA, CDR2 SQIVND (reference sequence). The CDR3 is 14 amino acids. The CDR3 DNA reads TGTGCCAGTAGTATAGCGCAGAGCTCCTACGAGCAGTACTTC. Translating gives CASSIAQSSYEQYF.

This chain uses TRBV7-9 with TRBJ2-5, with 7 nucleotides matching TRBD2. J lost 2 bases, V lost 4 bases, and 10 bases had no gene match. The CDR3 has 16 amino acids. Looked up from germline, CDR1 is SEHNR and CDR2 is FQNEAQ (reference sequence). The CDR3: CASSSPLAVKQETQYF. The CDR3 nucleotides are TGTGCCAGCAGCTCGCCCCTAGCGGTTAAACAAGAGACCCAGTACTTC.

This chain's CDR3 is CSARDTSIQFF. DNA for the CDR3: TGCAGTGCTAGAGATACGTCGATCCAGTTCTTC. This sequence joins TRBV20-1 and TRBJ2-1; D not certain. The V gene lost 0 bases and the J gene lost 13 bases, with 10 bases spanning the gap. The CDR3 spans 11 residues. Germline V gives CDR1 DFQATT, CDR2 SNEGSKA (reference sequence).

The V gene is TRBV19, the J gene TRBJ2-3; 7 nucleotides line up with TRBD1. This CDR3 contains 15 residues. Germline loops: CDR1 LNHDA, CDR2 SQIVND (reference sequence). Trimming took 2 bases from V and 4 from J; bases not matched to a gene: 6. As DNA, the CDR3 is TGTGCCAGTAGTATAATGGGACAGAGCGCAGATACGCAGTATTTT. Encoded protein: CASSIMGQSADTQYF.

The chain has TRBV13 and TRBJ2-7; D may be TRBD2 (6 bases). V was trimmed by 4 bases and J by 0 bases, leaving 22 bases between them. Germline V lookup: CDR1 PRHDT, CDR2 FYEKMQ (reference sequence). The length of the CDR3 is 18 residues. CDR3 region: CASSSWGSGFSTSYEQYF. CDR3 in DNA: TGTGCCAGCAGCTCTTGGGGAAGCGGGTTCTCCACCTCCTACGAGCAGTACTTC.

The J gene is TRBJ1-2, the V gene TRBV2; possible D gene TRBD1, 6 bases. V lost 2 bases and J lost 8, with 18 bases in between. Germline CDR1 is SNHLY and CDR2 is FYNNEI. The CDR3 is 15 amino acids. This CDR3 is CASSETAGATGGYTF. The CDR3 bases are TGTGCCAGCAGTGAAACCGCAGGGGCTACTGGCGGCTACACCTTC.

The gene calls are TRBV30 and TRBJ1-1, with D possibly TRBD1 on 6 matching bases. With 1 base removed from V and 5 bases from J, the gap between germline ends came to 20 bases. Per germline, CDR1 GTSNPN and CDR2 SVGIG (reference sequence). The CDR3 extends over 16 amino acids. CDR3 bases: TGTGCCTGGAGTGGCGTTTCCGGACAGCGAGGGACTGAAGCTTTCTTT. Translation: CAWSGVSGQRGTEAFF.

The CDR3 sequence: CASSLEAANYEQYF. The CDR3 DNA is TGTGCCAGCAGCTTAGAAGCGGCTAACTACGAGCAGTACTTC. The rearrangement joins TRBV7-6 to TRBJ2-7, with TRBD2 as a possible D gene (5 bases). V shed 1 base and J shed 3 bases, with 10 bases lying between them. The CDR3 loop spans 14 amino acids. Germline CDR1 reads SGHVS; CDR2 reads FNYEAQ. Supplemented by reference TRBV7-6 and TRBJ2-7, the full variable domain reads GAGVSQSPRYKVTKRGQDVALRCDPISGHVSLYWYRQALGQGPEFLTYFNYEAQQDKSGLPNDRFSAERPEGSISTLTIQRTEQRDSAMYRCASSLEAANYEQYFGPGTRLTVT.

V usage is TRBV2 and J usage is TRBJ2-1; 12 bases are a match to TRBD2. V was pared by 6 bases and J by 9 bases, with 3 bases of the junction left unmatched. This CDR3 spans 13 amino acids. Germline V gene data show CDR1 as SNHLY and CDR2 as FYNNEI. CDR3 bases: TGTGCCAGCAGGGGGACTAGCGGGCCTGAGCAGTTCTTC. Its protein product is CASRGTSGPEQFF.

This clonotype showed up just once. The CDR3 DNA reads TGTGCCAGCAGTGAAGGGAGGGCCGCTAATGAAAAACTGTTTTTT. Translation: CASSEGRAANEKLFF. The V gene is TRBV2, the J gene TRBJ1-4; D is uncertain. This CDR3 region has 15 residues. Germline assignment: CDR1 SNHLY and CDR2 FYNNEI. The V end was cut by 1 base, the J end by 3 bases, with 9 bases between. The full variable domain, with the rest looked up from reference TRBV2 and TRBJ1-4, is EPEVTQTPSHQVTQMGQEVILRCVPISNHLYFYWYRQILGQKVEFLVSFYNNEISEKSEIFDDQFSVERPDGSNFTLKIRSTKLEDSAMYFCASSEGRAANEKLFFGSGTQLSVL.